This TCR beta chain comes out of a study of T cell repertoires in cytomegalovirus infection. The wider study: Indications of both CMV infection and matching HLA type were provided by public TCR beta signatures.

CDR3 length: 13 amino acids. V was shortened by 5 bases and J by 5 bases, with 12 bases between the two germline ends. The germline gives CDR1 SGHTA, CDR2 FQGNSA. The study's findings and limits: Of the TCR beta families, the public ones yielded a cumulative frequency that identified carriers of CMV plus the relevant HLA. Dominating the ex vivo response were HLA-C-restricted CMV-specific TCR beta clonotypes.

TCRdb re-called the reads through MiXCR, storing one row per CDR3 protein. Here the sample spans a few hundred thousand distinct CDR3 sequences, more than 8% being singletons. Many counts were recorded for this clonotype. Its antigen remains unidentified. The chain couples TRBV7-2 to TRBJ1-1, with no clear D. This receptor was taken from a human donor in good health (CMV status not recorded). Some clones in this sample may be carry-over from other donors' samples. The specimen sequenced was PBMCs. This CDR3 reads CASSPTGRTEAFF. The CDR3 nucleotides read TGTGCCAGCAGCCCTACGGGGAGGACTGAAGCTTTCTTT.